This T cell receptor beta chain emerged from a study of shared clonotypes between healthy human individuals. Study as a whole: Three CD4 naive, three CD4 memory, two CD8 naive and one CD8 memory plate were used per donor.

This CDR3 has 16 amino acids. Germline V gives CDR1 SGHDT, CDR2 YYEEEE. The V and J ends lost 4 bases and 5 bases respectively, with 22 bases between them. Data came from immunoSEQ multiplex PCR; TCRdb stores just in-frame clones and leaves some out. The sample consists of just over 2,000,000 clones, roughly 94% of them appearing once. This TCR derives from a man younger than 30 in good health. The V gene is TRBV5-6, the J gene TRBJ2-7; D ambiguous. Material for sequencing was naive CD4+ T cells sorted from blood. Documented subset: CD45RA+ positively selected. The CDR3 sequence is CASSPHPGPQRDEQYF. CDR3 DNA: TGTGCCAGCAGCCCCCACCCGGGCCCGCAGAGAGACGAGCAGTACTTC. The variable domain in full, with the rest retrieved from reference TRBV5-6 and TRBJ2-7, is DAGVTQSPTHLIKTRGQQVTLRCSPKSGHDTVSWYQQALGQGPQFIFQYYEEEERQRGNFPDRFSGHQFPNYSSELNVNALLLGDSALYLCASSPHPGPQRDEQYFGPGTRLTVT.